Presented here are 10 T cell receptor beta chains from one specimen sequenced in a study of cytomegalovirus exposure and HLA in healthy donors. PCR amplification relied on 60 Vbeta primers (plus 13 Jbeta primers). Method: immunoSEQ multiplex PCR; TCRdb's copy keeps in-frame clones and lacks some. The data show 250,000 to 350,000 clones, with 70% to 90% seen just once and 3% to 4% held by the top ten. Sequenced input: PBMCs. The receptor source for this set is a man aged 40-49 years in good health and CMV-seropositive.

The chain recombines TRBV15 with TRBJ2-1, with 10 nucleotides matching TRBD2. CDR1 is LNHNV and CDR2 is YYDKDF in the germline V gene (reference sequence). The CDR3 has 16 amino acids. The V segment lost 0 bases and the J segment 11 bases; nucleotides outside the gene matches: 10. CDR3 sequence: CATSRDGLAGERKQFF. CDR3 nucleotides: TGTGCCACCAGCAGAGATGGGCTAGCGGGAGAAAGGAAGCAGTTCTTC. Together with reference TRBV15 and TRBJ2-1, the CDR3 gives the full variable domain: DAMVIQNPRYQVTQFGKPVTLSCSQTLNHNVMYWYQQKSSQAPKLLFHYYDKDFNNEADTPDNFQSRRPNTSFCFLDIRSPGLGDTAMYLCATSRDGLAGERKQFFGPGTRLTVL.

V usage is TRBV10-1 and J usage is TRBJ2-5; 8 bases fit TRBD2. This CDR3 region has 14 residues. Trimming cost V 3 bases and J 4 bases; bases outside gene matches: 4. Germline-derived CDR1 and CDR2 are WNHNN and SYGVQD (reference sequence). CDR3 coding DNA: TGCGCCAGCAGTGACTCGGGAGGGCCAGAGACCCAGTACTTC. Residues: CASSDSGGPETQYF.

J is TRBJ2-1 and V is TRBV27; 8 positions match TRBD2. Germline values: CDR1 MNHEY, CDR2 SMNVEV (reference sequence). V was pared by 3 bases and J by 6 bases, with 7 bases of the junction left unmatched. The CDR3 extends over 15 amino acids. The CDR3 region has the DNA TGTGCCAGCAGTTTTTTCGTTAGCGGGACCAATGAGCAGTTCTTC. This encodes CASSFFVSGTNEQFF.

This clone was seen more than once but under ten times. This chain uses TRBV4-3 with TRBJ2-1; D is uncertain. V lost 4 bases and J lost 0, with 7 bases in between. Germline loops: CDR1 LGHNA, CDR2 YSLEER. The CDR3 is made up of 14 amino acids. The CDR3 reads CASSRYTSYNEQFF. The DNA for the CDR3 is TGCGCCAGCAGCCGGTACACCTCCTACAATGAGCAGTTCTTC.

The chain joins TRBV7-9 to TRBJ2-5; TRBD1 matches 7 bases. This CDR3 is built from 16 residues. With 4 bases clipped from V and 3 bases from J, the junction kept 11 bases outside the gene matches. CDR1 and CDR2 from the germline V gene are SEHNR and FQNEAQ (reference sequence). This CDR3 reads CASSSRDRVGEETQYF. The CDR3 DNA reads as TGTGCCAGCAGCTCCCGAGACAGGGTGGGGGAAGAGACCCAGTACTTC.

V and J are TRBV5-8 and TRBJ2-7, with 10 bases fitting TRBD2. Germline CDR1 SGHTS, CDR2 YDEGEE. With 2 bases clipped from V and 1 base from J, the junction kept 3 bases outside the gene matches. This CDR3 is 15 amino acids long. CDR3 residues: CASSLRTSGSYEQYF. The CDR3 DNA reads TGTGCCAGCAGCTTACGGACTAGCGGTTCCTACGAGCAGTACTTC.

The chain recombines TRBV19 with TRBJ2-1; possible D gene TRBD1, 6 bases. Trimming left V 1 base short and J 6 bases short, with 10 bases between. There are 14 residues in the CDR3. Germline values: CDR1 LNHDA, CDR2 SQIVND (reference sequence). The CDR3 DNA reads as TGTGCCAGTAGTATAGTACAGGGCCCCAATGAGCAGTTCTTC. It codes for CASSIVQGPNEQFF.

This clone was seen only a few times. This chain uses TRBV15 with TRBJ2-7, with 9 bases matching TRBD1. The CDR3 loop spans 17 amino acids. The germline V gene encodes CDR1 LNHNV and CDR2 YYDKDF (reference sequence). After removal of 0 bases from V and 6 bases from J, the junction contained 12 bases not matched to a gene. In DNA form, the CDR3 reads TGTGCCACCAGCAGAGATTTTCCGGGACAGGGCTCTTCCGAGCAGTACTTC. Its translation is CATSRDFPGQGSSEQYF.

The chain couples TRBV14 to TRBJ2-7; 10 bases agree with TRBD1. CDR1 SGHDN and CDR2 FVKESK come from the germline V gene. This CDR3 is built from 20 residues. With V trimmed by 0 bases and J by 2 bases, 16 bases remained unmatched. For the CDR3, the DNA is TGTGCCAGCAGCCAAGAACCGGGACAGGGGAAAATCGGCGAGCCCTACGAGCAGTACTTC. Translated, it gives CASSQEPGQGKIGEPYEQYF. The complete variable domain, with remaining parts taken from reference TRBV14 and TRBJ2-7, reads EAGVTQFPSHSVIEKGQTVTLRCDPISGHDNLYWYRRVMGKEIKFLLHFVKESKQDESGMPNNRFLAERTGGTYSTLKVQPAELEDSGVYFCASSQEPGQGKIGEPYEQYFGPGTRLTVT.

The gene calls are TRBV27 and TRBJ2-5, with D tentatively TRBD2 (6 bases). Germline V lookup: CDR1 MNHEY, CDR2 SMNVEV (reference sequence). Trimming shortened V by 6 bases and J by 5 bases, and 13 bases separated the two germline ends. This CDR3 has 13 amino acids. The CDR3 reads CASSPGTGETQYF. The DNA for the CDR3 is TGTGCCAGCAGCCCCGGGACTGGGGAGACCCAGTACTTC.